This TCR beta chain comes out of a study of CD8 T cells in ankylosing spondylitis. TCRdb independently ran MiXCR on the 5' RACE reads; one entry per CDR3 protein. The profile shows about 35,000 distinct CDR3 sequences, about 9.3% of them singletons. The ends were cut back, 1 base at V and 6 bases at J, with 12 bases in the middle. The CDR3 totals 15 residues. Germline V CDR1 and CDR2: SGHDN, FVKESK. Sequenced sample: blood, either unsorted or a sorted T cell fraction (not recorded which). The V and J genes are TRBV14 and TRBJ2-2; D perhaps matches TRBD2 (6 bases). The source is a male donor with ankylosing spondylitis or in good health (not recorded which). The CDR3 reads CASSQGGKGSGELFF. In nucleotides, the CDR3 is TGTGCCAGCAGCCAAGGCGGGAAGGGGTCCGGGGAGCTGTTTTTT.